The rows below give T cell receptor beta chains drawn from one sample of a study of cytomegalovirus exposure and HLA in healthy donors. The assay was immunoSEQ multiplex PCR, and TCRdb's table has in-frame clones only and misses some. The sample consists of nearly 110,000 clones, 88% of them appearing once. Sequences were obtained from PBMCs. The receptors stem from a woman between 18 and 30 years old in good health and CMV-seropositive. CDR3s include the opening cysteine and the closing phenylalanine or tryptophan. A D gene is named only where the DNA matches it firmly. The size entry is marked missing in some rows and otherwise reads once, few, many or a size class.

NA	12	NA	TRBJ1-2	TRBV5-4	CASSLVEYGYTF	TGTGCCAGCAGCTTGGTGGAGTATGGCTACACCTTC
once	15	TRBD1	TRBJ1-5	TRBV6-5	CASRRQGTGNQPQHF	TGTGCCAGCAGACGACAGGGGACGGGCAATCAGCCCCAGCATTTT
NA	12	NA	TRBJ1-1	TRBV6-6	CASGGLNTEAFF	TGTGCCAGCGGCGGGTTGAACACTGAAGCTTTCTTT
NA	14	TRBD2	TRBJ2-1	TRBV7-6	CASSLSSGGAGTFF	TGTGCCAGCAGCTTAAGCTCGGGGGGGGCAGGAACGTTCTTC
NA	14	TRBD1	TRBJ1-5	TRBV6-5	CASSSTGGNQPQHF	TGTGCCAGCAGTTCAACAGGGGGCAATCAGCCCCAGCATTTT
NA	13	NA	TRBJ2-5	TRBV14	CASSQQVVETQYF	TGTGCCAGCAGCCAGCAGGTTGTAGAGACCCAGTACTTC
NA	14	NA	TRBJ2-2	TRBV18	CASSPVTDTGELFF	TGTGCCAGCTCACCAGTTACAGACACCGGGGAGCTGTTTTTT
NA	14	TRBD1	TRBJ1-1	TRBV25-1	CASSARGESTEAFF	TGTGCCAGCAGTGCCAGGGGGGAGAGCACTGAAGCTTTCTTT
NA	16	TRBD1	TRBJ1-4	TRBV15	CATSGRGQGRGEKLFF	TGTGCCACCAGCGGCCGAGGACAGGGGCGAGGTGAAAAACTGTTTTTT
NA	15	TRBD1	TRBJ2-2	TRBV27	CASSSDRGGTGELFF	TGTGCCAGCAGTTCGGACAGGGGCGGCACCGGGGAGCTGTTTTTT
NA	15	NA	TRBJ2-7	TRBV7-6	CASSPWGVGTYEQYF	TGTGCCAGCAGCCCATGGGGGGTGGGGACCTACGAGCAGTACTTC
NA	15	TRBD1	TRBJ1-6	TRBV27	CASSLSPGGGSPLHF	TGTGCCAGCAGTTTATCGCCAGGGGGCGGTTCACCCCTCCACTTT
NA	15	NA	TRBJ2-1	TRBV27	CASSFVTGPYNEQFF	TGTGCCAGCAGTTTTGTCACAGGGCCATACAATGAGCAGTTCTTC
NA	14	NA	TRBJ1-5	TRBV7-9	CASSSSWLDQPQHF	TGTGCCAGCAGTAGCAGCTGGTTGGATCAGCCCCAGCATTTT
NA	15	NA	TRBJ1-3	TRBV9	CASSVSGQTGNTIYF	TGTGCCAGCAGCGTATCGGGACAAACTGGAAACACCATATATTTT
NA	15	NA	TRBJ1-5	TRBV9	CASSPDSFSNQPQHF	TGTGCCAGCAGCCCTGACAGTTTTAGCAATCAGCCCCAGCATTTT
NA	11	NA	TRBJ2-7	TRBV10-3	CAISDIDEVSF	TGTGCCATCAGTGATATTGACGAGGTTTCCTTC
few	15	TRBD1	TRBJ2-7	TRBV6-5	CASSSGTGGSYEQYF	TGTGCCAGCAGTAGCGGGACAGGGGGCTCCTACGAGCAGTACTTC
NA	14	NA	TRBJ1-3	TRBV6-1	CASSEASSGNTIYF	TGTGCCAGCAGTGAAGCGTCGTCTGGAAACACCATATATTTT
NA	14	NA	TRBJ1-2	TRBV15	CATSRDGRVGGYTF	TGTGCCACCAGCAGAGATGGGAGGGTCGGAGGCTACACCTTC
once	16	TRBD2	TRBJ2-3	TRBV11-2	CASSLDLRDYTDTQYF	TGTGCCAGCAGCTTAGATCTAAGGGACTACACAGATACGCAGTATTTT
NA	13	NA	TRBJ2-7	TRBV5-8	CASSRRTAHEQYF	TGTGCCAGCAGCAGAAGGACAGCCCACGAGCAGTACTTC
NA	14	NA	TRBJ1-1	TRBV27	CASSRGATNTEAFF	TGTGCCAGCAGTCGAGGAGCTACGAACACTGAAGCTTTCTTT
NA	14	NA	TRBJ1-3	TRBV28	CASTSRVSGNTIYF	TGTGCCAGCACCTCCAGGGTCTCTGGAAACACCATATATTTT
NA	16	TRBD1	TRBJ1-2	TRBV7-9	CASRRDRGNGDYGYTF	TGTGCCAGCAGAAGGGACAGGGGGAATGGGGACTATGGCTACACCTTC
NA	14	TRBD1	TRBJ1-1	TRBV6-6	CASSHRGTNTEAFF	TGTGCCAGCAGCCACAGGGGCACGAACACTGAAGCTTTCTTT
NA	14	NA	TRBJ1-1	TRBV7-9	CASSLVQGNTEAFF	TGTGCCAGCAGCTTAGTCCAGGGGAACACTGAAGCTTTCTTT
NA	15	NA	TRBJ1-3	TRBV4-1	CASSEDRVRGNTIYF	TGCGCCAGCAGCGAAGACCGGGTGAGAGGAAACACCATATATTTT
NA	12	NA	TRBJ1-5	TRBV19	CATRAYNQPQHF	TGTGCCACCCGAGCTTACAATCAGCCCCAGCATTTT
NA	13	NA	TRBJ1-5	TRBV5-6	CASSLQGDQPQHF	TGTGCCAGCAGCTTACAGGGAGATCAGCCCCAGCATTTT
NA	13	NA	TRBJ1-2	TRBV27	CASSLRQTYGYTF	TGTGCCAGCAGTTTGCGACAGACCTATGGCTACACCTTC
few	13	NA	TRBJ2-3	TRBV19	CASSIGSGDTQYF	TGTGCCAGTAGTATAGGCTCGGGGGATACGCAGTATTTT
NA	12	NA	TRBJ1-6	TRBV19	CASKGDGGPLHF	TGTGCGAGTAAGGGGGATGGGGGCCCCCTCCACTTT
once	14	NA	TRBJ2-5	TRBV10-3	CAIRLDKSQETQYF	TGTGCCATCAGGTTGGACAAGAGCCAAGAGACCCAGTACTTC
NA	13	TRBD2	TRBJ2-3	TRBV2	CAVTGAGIDTQYF	TGTGCCGTAACAGGAGCGGGGATAGATACGCAGTATTTT
NA	14	TRBD1	TRBJ2-7	TRBV28	CASRGGQGAYEQYF	TGTGCCAGCAGAGGGGGGCAGGGGGCTTACGAGCAGTACTTC
few	14	NA	TRBJ1-6	TRBV2	CASLGGSYNSPLHF	TGTGCCAGCCTAGGGGGCTCCTATAATTCACCCCTCCACTTT
NA	14	NA	TRBJ2-7	TRBV2	CASSDENRAYEQYF	TGTGCCAGCAGTGACGAGAACAGAGCCTACGAGCAGTACTTC
NA	14	NA	TRBJ1-1	TRBV5-1	CASSPIIDTREAFF	TGCGCCAGCAGCCCTATAATCGACACCCGTGAAGCTTTCTTT
NA	15	NA	TRBJ1-2	TRBV28	CASSLEVGRGFGYTF	TGTGCCAGCAGTTTAGAGGTCGGCAGGGGATTTGGCTACACCTTC
few	14	NA	TRBJ1-6	TRBV11-2	CASSLGGAKSPLHF	TGTGCCAGCAGCTTAGGCGGGGCGAAATCACCCCTCCACTTT
NA	14	NA	TRBJ1-2	TRBV5-1	CASSLVAGSGGYTF	TGCGCCAGCAGCTTGGTAGCCGGATCCGGCGGCTACACCTTC
NA	9	NA	TRBJ1-2	TRBV2	CASNAIHTF	TGTGCCAGCAATGCTATCCACACCTTC
NA	17	TRBD1	TRBJ2-5	TRBV18	CASSPPRGQVVSETQYF	TGTGCCAGCTCACCACCCCGGGGACAGGTGGTCTCAGAGACCCAGTACTTC
NA	15	TRBD1	TRBJ2-5	TRBV28	CASSFGDSTQETQYF	TGTGCCAGCAGTTTTGGGGACAGCACCCAAGAGACCCAGTACTTC
NA	14	NA	TRBJ2-5	TRBV19	CASSTRQAQETQYF	TGTGCCAGTAGTACAAGACAGGCCCAAGAGACCCAGTACTTC
NA	14	TRBD2	TRBJ2-2	TRBV2	CASSGGIITGELFF	TGTGCCAGTTCGGGAGGGATTATCACCGGGGAGCTGTTTTTT
NA	14	TRBD1	TRBJ1-6	TRBV5-1	CASSPGQNNSPLHF	TGCGCCAGCAGCCCGGGACAGAATAATTCACCCCTCCACTTT
NA	13	TRBD1	TRBJ1-2	TRBV6-5	CASRSTGDYGYTF	TGTGCCAGCAGGAGCACAGGGGACTATGGCTACACCTTC
NA	16	NA	TRBJ2-2	TRBV2	CASSDGPGTNTGELFF	TGTGCCAGCAGTGATGGGCCCGGAACGAACACCGGGGAGCTGTTTTTT